A single sample is the source of the 12 T cell receptor beta chains below, sequenced in a study of CD8+CD57+ T cells in acquired aplastic anemia. For CDR3 and TCR beta VDJ profiling, genomic DNA was the template used. TCRdb passed the reads through MiXCR, listing each CDR3 protein once. The sample includes 200,000 to 250,000 distinct CDR3 sequences, about 60% seen only once; the top ten take about 60%. Sequencing was done on patients that had shown CD8+CD57+ cell expansion by flow cytometry. The specimen sequenced was sorted CD4+, CD8+, or CD8+CD57+ T cells (not recorded which) from PBMCs. The receptors stem from a human donor with aplastic anemia.

The chain has TRBV7-3 and TRBJ1-5, with D unresolved. Trimming removed 5 bases at V and 6 bases at J, with 14 bases between. This CDR3 has 14 amino acids. Germline V gene lookup returns CDR1 SGHTA and CDR2 FQGTGA. CDR3 residues: CASSPDSGVQPQHF. Here the CDR3 DNA reads TGTGCCAGCAGCCCCGATTCCGGCGTTCAGCCCCAGCATTTT.

V usage is TRBV20-1 and J usage is TRBJ2-1; D gene ambiguous. In germline, CDR1 is DFQATT, CDR2 SNEGSKA (reference sequence). The CDR3 has 12 amino acids. The ends were cut back, 3 bases at V and 6 bases at J, with 9 bases in the middle. CDR3 DNA: TGCAGTGCTAGCGTCAGCCGCAATGAGCAGTTCTTC. Its protein is CSASVSRNEQFF.

This clonotype was seen only a few times. CDR3 sequence: CASSPIPGLAGMKAYEQYF. The DNA for the CDR3 is TGTGCCAGCAGCCCGATCCCCGGACTAGCGGGAATGAAAGCCTACGAGCAGTACTTC. This chain joins TRBV7-9 and TRBJ2-7, with TRBD2 identical over 12 bases. The V and J ends lost 5 bases and 2 bases, in that order; junction bases with no gene match: 16. Germline values: CDR1 SEHNR, CDR2 FQNEAQ (reference sequence). CDR3 length: 19 residues.

The V and J genes are TRBV5-6 and TRBJ1-2; possible D gene TRBD1, 6 bases. The length of the CDR3 is 14 residues. Trimming shortened V by 2 bases and J by 2 bases, and 10 bases separated the two germline ends. Per the germline V gene, CDR1 is SGHDT and CDR2 is YYEEEE. CDR3 protein: CASSFFDRNYGYTF. In DNA, the CDR3 is TGTGCCAGCAGCTTTTTCGACAGGAACTATGGCTACACCTTC.

The chain employs TRBV7-8 and TRBJ2-5; the D gene is possibly TRBD1 (6 bases). The CDR3 extends over 17 amino acids. Germline assignment: CDR1 SGHVS and CDR2 FQNEAQ. Trimming removed 4 bases at V and 2 bases at J, with 20 bases between. The CDR3 DNA reads as TGTGCCAGCAGCTCAATCCCGGGACACATCTTTCAAGAGACCCAGTACTTC. Translated: CASSSIPGHIFQETQYF.

On this clonotype itself: Its ends do not fully match the called genes, so a read error is possible. The rearrangement uses TRBV20-1 and TRBJ2-7; TRBD2 might be the D (5 bases). Germline lookup yields CDR1 DFQATT and CDR2 SNEGSKA (reference sequence). This CDR3 has 14 amino acids. This chain's CDR3 is CSAWGDGISCEQYF. CDR3 sequence (DNA): TGCAGCGCTTGGGGAGATGGAATATCCTGCGAGCAGTACTTC.

This clonotype was picked up a small number of times. The genes are TRBV20-1 and TRBJ1-1; D is unresolved. The CDR3 runs to 12 residues. Between the trimmed V and J ends, which lost 5 bases and 7 bases, there was a span of 14 bases. The germline gives CDR1 DFQATT, CDR2 SNEGSKA (reference sequence). CDR3 loop: CSAPILDGEAFF. In DNA, the CDR3 is TGCAGTGCTCCCATCCTGGACGGTGAAGCTTTCTTT.

The chain joins TRBV10-3 to TRBJ1-2; 7 bases are shared with TRBD1. CDR3 length: 11 residues. Germline values: CDR1 ENHRY, CDR2 SYGVKD. Unmatched junction bases numbered 7, after V lost 6 bases and J lost 12 bases. The CDR3 sequence: CAISPTGNHTF. The CDR3 DNA sequence: TGTGCCATCAGCCCGACAGGGAACCACACCTTC.

The V call is TRBV5-1, the J call TRBJ2-7; D unclear. Germline CDR1 is SGHRS and CDR2 is YFSETQ. V was pared by 1 base and J by 6 bases, with 8 bases between. This CDR3 contains 12 residues. This CDR3 is CASSLSGSEQYF. The CDR3 DNA reads as TGCGCCAGCAGCTTGTCTGGTAGCGAGCAGTACTTC.

This chain connects TRBV24-1 to TRBJ2-2; D is ambiguous. Germline V CDR1 and CDR2: KGHDR, SFDVKD. This CDR3 region has 13 residues. V was shortened by 10 bases and J by 2 bases, with 10 bases between the two germline ends. CDR3 amino acids: CATEGSNTGELFF. The CDR3 coding sequence is TGTGCCACAGAAGGCTCCAACACCGGGGAGCTGTTTTTT.

In this sample, this clonotype turned up once. The V gene is TRBV2, the J gene TRBJ2-1; TRBD1 or TRBD2 may be the D gene (5 bases each). The CDR3 is 14 amino acids. Germline V gene data show CDR1 as SNHLY and CDR2 as FYNNEI. Between the trimmed V and J ends, which lost 5 bases and 8 bases, there was a span of 16 bases. CDR3 sequence (DNA): TGTGCCAGCAGTTCCGGGACCCTGGGGCATGAGCAGTTCTTC. Protein product: CASSSGTLGHEQFF.

The J gene is TRBJ2-2, the V gene TRBV10-3, with 9 positions matching TRBD2. The junction had 6 bases not matched to a gene; V was cut back by 0 bases and J by 10 bases. CDR1 ENHRY and CDR2 SYGVKD come from the germline V gene. The CDR3 is made up of 15 amino acids. The CDR3 DNA is TGTGCCATCAGTGAGTCGGAATTAGCGGGAGAGGAGCTGTTTTTT. Translation: CAISESELAGEELFF.